Listed below are T cell receptor beta chains from one sample, sequenced in a study of blood T cell repertoires in COVID-19. Sequencing was performed with immunoSEQ multiplex PCR; in TCRdb, only in-frame clones are kept and a portion is missing. Of around 330,000 clones in the sample, roughly 90% were seen once. Material for sequencing was peripheral blood. The receptors derive from a woman between 50 and 59 years old with active or convalescent COVID-19. CDR3s include the opening cysteine and the closing phenylalanine or tryptophan. A D gene is named only where the DNA matches it firmly. For some rows the clone size is stated as once, few or many, or as a class when expanded; others skip it.

V gene,J gene,clone size,D gene,CDR3 protein,CDR3 DNA
TRBV5-5,TRBJ2-5,-,-,CASSLGLGAVQETQYF,TGTGCCAGCAGCTTGGGGCTCGGAGCCGTCCAAGAGACCCAGTACTTC
TRBV30,TRBJ2-7,-,-,CAWSGETGTYEQYF,TGTGCCTGGAGTGGCGAGACAGGTACCTACGAGCAGTACTTC
TRBV15,TRBJ2-7,once,TRBD1,CATSRDPLTGSLYEQYF,TGTGCCACCAGCAGAGATCCCCTGACAGGGAGTCTCTACGAGCAGTACTTC
TRBV6-2/TRBV6-3,TRBJ2-1,-,TRBD2,CASSYPTSGRFLDEQFF,TGTGCCAGCAGTTACCCTACTAGCGGGAGGTTTTTAGATGAGCAGTTCTTC
TRBV7-6,TRBJ1-3,-,TRBD1,CASSAQGQIGNTIYF,TGTGCCAGCAGCGCGCAGGGACAGATTGGAAACACCATATATTTT
TRBV15,TRBJ2-3,once,TRBD2,CATSRRSGHTDTQYF,TGTGCCACCAGCCGACGTAGCGGGCACACAGATACGCAGTATTTT
TRBV4-2,TRBJ1-5,-,-,CASSQDGGSNQPQHF,TGTGCCAGCAGCCAAGATGGAGGTAGCAATCAGCCCCAGCATTTT
TRBV10-3,TRBJ1-3,-,-,CATAPRGPSSGNTIYF,TGTGCCACCGCCCCCAGGGGACCCAGCTCTGGAAACACCATATATTTT
TRBV18,TRBJ1-2,-,-,CASSPLRDYGYTF,TGTGCCAGCTCACCTCTGAGGGACTATGGCTACACCTTC
TRBV5-1,TRBJ2-5,-,TRBD1,CASSLTGTGKETQYF,TGCGCCAGCAGCCTGACGGGGACAGGGAAAGAGACCCAGTACTTC
TRBV18,TRBJ1-3,-,TRBD1,CASSPLKGQFLLSGNTIYF,TGTGCCAGCTCACCATTAAAGGGACAGTTTTTACTCTCTGGAAACACCATATATTTT
TRBV9,TRBJ1-1,-,-,CASSVGMTGSPAGGTEAFF,TGTGCCAGCAGCGTAGGGATGACAGGCTCCCCTGCGGGGGGCACTGAAGCTTTCTTT
TRBV5-1,TRBJ2-3,once,TRBD2,CATTTGGSTDTQYF,TGCGCCACTACCACCGGGGGGAGCACAGATACGCAGTATTTT
TRBV18,TRBJ1-1,-,-,CASSPQQGNTEAFF,TGTGCCAGCTCACCACAACAGGGGAACACTGAAGCTTTCTTT
TRBV5-1,TRBJ2-1,-,TRBD2,CASSLTPGLAGPEQFF,TGCGCCAGCAGCTTGACCCCGGGACTAGCGGGACCCGAGCAGTTCTTC
TRBV4-1,TRBJ2-7,-,-,CASSHGRGTDGGYEQYF,TGCGCCAGCAGCCACGGAAGGGGGACAGACGGGGGCTACGAGCAGTACTTC
TRBV7-2,TRBJ1-6,-,TRBD1,CASSPRQGGNSPLHF,TGTGCCAGCAGCCCTCGACAGGGGGGAAATTCACCCCTCCACTTT
TRBV21-1,TRBJ2-5,-,-,CASTLWTQYF,TGTGCCAGCACCCTTTGGACCCAGTACTTC
TRBV3-1/TRBV3-2,TRBJ2-1,-,TRBD2,CASSQEGLAGGDHEQFF,TGTGCCAGCAGCCAAGAGGGGCTAGCGGGAGGTGATCATGAGCAGTTCTTC
TRBV9,TRBJ2-5,few,TRBD1,CASSTRPGTGKETQYF,TGTGCCAGCAGCACCCGACCCGGGACAGGGAAAGAGACCCAGTACTTC
TRBV29-1,TRBJ1-4,once,-,CSVEDRGAKLFF,TGCAGCGTTGAAGATCGGGGAGCAAAACTGTTTTTT
TRBV20-1,TRBJ1-1,-,-,CSASRGSYREAFF,TGCAGTGCGAGTCGGGGGAGCTACCGTGAAGCTTTCTTT
TRBV5-1,TRBJ2-1,-,TRBD1,CASSLGQGDEQFF,TGCGCCAGCAGCTTGGGACAGGGAGACGAGCAGTTCTTC
TRBV20-1,TRBJ2-7,-,TRBD2,CSASYLASGVYEQYF,TGCAGTGCTAGTTATCTGGCTAGCGGGGTCTACGAGCAGTACTTC
TRBV7-9,TRBJ2-7,once,TRBD2,CASSLSSSGSYEQYF,TGTGCCAGCAGCTTATCTTCTAGCGGATCCTACGAGCAGTACTTC
TRBV7-8,TRBJ2-7,-,TRBD2,CASSLAGGPSHQSYEQYF,TGTGCCAGCAGCTTAGCGGGAGGGCCATCACATCAATCCTACGAGCAGTACTTC
TRBV5-4,TRBJ2-7,-,TRBD1,CASSQDRGPYEQYF,TGTGCCAGCAGCCAGGACAGGGGACCCTACGAGCAGTACTTC
TRBV28,TRBJ2-1,few,TRBD2,CASSPSGRPGQQFF,TGTGCCAGCAGTCCTAGCGGGAGGCCTGGGCAGCAGTTCTTC
TRBV5-5,TRBJ1-6,-,TRBD1,CASSSTGTVWNSPLHF,TGTGCCAGCAGCTCGACAGGGACCGTGTGGAATTCACCCCTCCACTTT
TRBV7-9,TRBJ1-6,-,-,CASREVSGIRNFSPLHF,TGTGCCAGCAGGGAGGTTTCGGGAATACGAAATTTTTCACCCCTCCACTTT
TRBV19,TRBJ2-5,-,TRBD2,CASSISRDYFQETQYF,TGTGCCAGTAGTATTTCCCGGGACTACTTCCAAGAGACCCAGTACTTC
TRBV6-2/TRBV6-3,TRBJ1-2,-,-,CASSYSMRGDYGYTF,TGTGCCAGCAGTTACTCGATGCGGGGGGACTATGGCTACACCTTC
TRBV19,TRBJ1-5,-,-,CASSDQGRGSNQPQHF,TGTGCCAGTAGTGACCAGGGGAGAGGAAGCAATCAGCCCCAGCATTTT
TRBV12-3/TRBV12-4,TRBJ1-1,-,TRBD1,CASTGQGWAEAFF,TGTGCCAGCACGGGACAGGGGTGGGCTGAAGCTTTCTTT
TRBV5-1,TRBJ2-3,once,TRBD2,CASSPTGGNTDTQYF,TGCGCCAGCAGCCCCACGGGGGGGAACACAGATACGCAGTATTTT
TRBV6-1,TRBJ1-2,few,-,CASSELDWSTNYGYTF,TGTGCCAGCAGTGAACTGGACTGGTCGACTAACTATGGCTACACCTTC
TRBV4-1,TRBJ2-7,-,-,CASSQEEDYEQYF,TGCGCCAGCAGCCAAGAGGAGGACTACGAGCAGTACTTC
TRBV7-2,TRBJ1-5,-,TRBD1,CASSQAGTVNQPQHF,TGTGCCAGCAGCCAAGCCGGGACAGTCAATCAGCCCCAGCATTTT
TRBV9,TRBJ1-6,-,-,CASSAEGYNSPLHF,TGTGCCAGCAGCGCGGAGGGTTATAATTCACCCCTCCACTTT
TRBV10-3,TRBJ2-7,-,TRBD2,CAISESASGRGYEQYF,TGTGCCATCAGTGAGTCCGCTAGCGGGAGAGGTTACGAGCAGTACTTC
TRBV4-1,TRBJ1-1,few,TRBD1,CASSQDPGQGSIRTEAFF,TGCGCCAGCAGCCAAGATCCCGGACAGGGCTCAATTCGGACTGAAGCTTTCTTT
TRBV21-1,TRBJ1-2,-,-,CASSDRGLRCGYTF,TGTGCCAGCAGCGACAGGGGGCTGAGGTGTGGCTACACCTTC
TRBV28,TRBJ2-7,-,-,CASNRGGTYEQYF,TGTGCCAGCAACAGGGGGGGCACCTACGAGCAGTACTTC
TRBV5-4,TRBJ2-1,-,TRBD2,CASSLLAGGHEQFF,TGTGCCAGCAGCTTGCTAGCGGGGGGACATGAGCAGTTCTTC
TRBV7-9,TRBJ1-6,-,-,CASSHTGYNSPLHF,TGTGCCAGCAGTCACACAGGGTATAATTCACCCCTCCACTTT
TRBV6-6,TRBJ1-2,-,-,CASSYSQGLYGYTF,TGTGCCAGCAGTTACTCTCAGGGGCTCTATGGCTACACCTTC
TRBV30,TRBJ2-4,-,TRBD2,CAWSLGGIVKNIQYF,TGTGCCTGGAGTCTGGGGGGGATCGTCAAAAACATTCAGTACTTC
TRBV19,TRBJ2-2,-,-,CASSIVRGTGELFF,TGTGCCAGTAGTATAGTAAGGGGTACCGGGGAGCTGTTTTTT
TRBV5-5,TRBJ1-5,-,-,CASSRRQANQPQHF,TGTGCCAGCAGTCGCCGACAAGCTAATCAGCCCCAGCATTTT
TRBV14,TRBJ2-1,-,TRBD2,CASSPWTSDRNEQFF,TGTGCCAGCAGCCCATGGACTAGCGACCGGAATGAGCAGTTCTTC
TRBV15,TRBJ1-4,-,-,CATSEQGRGEKLFF,TGTGCCACCAGCGAACAGGGAAGGGGAGAAAAACTGTTTTTT
TRBV7-9,TRBJ1-3,-,-,CASSLSGSSTIYF,TGTGCCAGCAGCTTATCGGGTTCAAGCACCATATATTTT
TRBV20-1,TRBJ1-1,-,-,CSAGRLEAFF,TGCAGTGCCGGGAGACTAGAAGCTTTCTTT
TRBV30,TRBJ1-6,-,-,CAWSVLTGISSPLHF,TGTGCCTGGAGTGTTCTTACAGGGATAAGTTCACCCCTCCACTTT
TRBV18,TRBJ2-7,once,TRBD2,CASSPPVGGNEQYF,TGTGCCAGCTCACCACCGGTGGGAGGGAACGAGCAGTACTTC
TRBV7-2,TRBJ2-7,-,TRBD2,CASSSLGLATNYEQYF,TGTGCCAGCAGCTCACTGGGACTAGCAACCAACTACGAGCAGTACTTC
TRBV28,TRBJ2-6,-,-,CASRTGTNTNSGANVLTF,TGTGCCAGCAGGACCGGGACAAACACAAACTCTGGGGCCAACGTCCTGACTTTC
TRBV6-2/TRBV6-3,TRBJ1-3,-,-,CASSYDSFSGNTIYF,TGTGCCAGCAGTTACGACAGCTTCTCTGGAAACACCATATATTTT
TRBV7-3,TRBJ2-7,-,-,CASGRGEGEQYF,TGTGCCAGTGGCCGGGGAGAGGGCGAGCAGTACTTC
TRBV5-5,TRBJ2-5,few,-,CASPGHRSQETQYF,TGTGCCAGTCCGGGACACCGGTCCCAAGAGACCCAGTACTTC